The 21 T cell receptor beta chains reported below all come from one sample, sequenced in a study of blood T cell repertoires in COVID-19. The method was immunoSEQ multiplex PCR; TCRdb's version includes in-frame clones alone and lacks a portion of them. The table includes approximately 110,000 clones, about 75% detected once. Sequenced: peripheral blood. Receptor source: a woman in her 70s with acute or convalescent COVID-19.

This chain links TRBV4-1 with TRBJ1-5, with TRBD1 identical over 7 bases. CDR3 length equals 16 residues. Germline CDR1 reads MGHRA; CDR2 reads YSYEKL. Germline trimming cut 1 base from V and 6 bases from J; bases unmatched to any gene: 9. Here the CDR3 DNA reads TGCGCCAGCAGCCAAGGGTCAGGGGGTCGCAGTCAGCCCCAGCATTTT. It translates to CASSQGSGGRSQPQHF.

This chain uses TRBV28 with TRBJ2-7; 9 bases align to TRBD1. Germline V gene lookup returns CDR1 MDHEN and CDR2 SYDVKM. Trimming at V came to 4 bases and at J to 5 bases, leaving 9 bases not matched to a gene. CDR3 length: 15 amino acids. CDR3 loop: CASSSAGTGNNEQYF. CDR3 sequence (DNA): TGTGCCAGCAGTTCTGCCGGGACAGGGAACAACGAGCAGTACTTC.

J is TRBJ2-2 and V is TRBV19, with 7 bases identical to TRBD1. The V gene's germline CDR1 is LNHDA and CDR2 SQIVND (reference sequence). J was trimmed by 3 bases and V by 7 bases; bases with no gene match: 2. The CDR3 is made up of 13 amino acids. The CDR3 coding sequence is TGTGCCAGTACGGGACAGTACACCGGGGAGCTGTTTTTT. Translation: CASTGQYTGELFF.

This clone was counted a few times. V and J are TRBV24-1 and TRBJ1-4; D is unresolved. The CDR3 runs to 16 residues. Germline V gene data show CDR1 as KGHDR and CDR2 as SFDVKD. V was clipped by 9 bases and J by 4 bases, with 20 bases between them. CDR3 protein: CATDLRQEAHNEKLFF. DNA for the CDR3: TGTGCCACCGACCTGCGCCAGGAGGCCCATAATGAAAAACTGTTTTTT.

This clone was observed a handful of times. The gene calls are TRBV7-2 and TRBJ2-2; 7 nucleotides line up with TRBD1. The V and J ends lost 5 bases and 1 base, in that order; junction bases with no gene match: 7. This CDR3 contains 16 residues. The germline gives CDR1 SGHTA, CDR2 FQGNSA. CDR3 sequence reads: CASSVRQGMNTGELFF. The DNA for the CDR3 is TGTGCCAGCAGCGTCAGACAGGGAATGAACACCGGGGAGCTGTTTTTT.

The chain uses TRBV7-2 and TRBJ2-7, with D maybe TRBD1 (6 bases). Germline lookup yields CDR1 SGHTA and CDR2 FQGNSA. The CDR3 has 13 amino acids. The V gene lost 5 bases and the J gene lost 2 bases, with 10 bases spanning the gap. CDR3 DNA sequence: TGTGCCAGCAGCCAGGGGCCAGCCTACGAGCAGTACTTC. It yields the protein CASSQGPAYEQYF.

This rearrangement joins TRBV30 to TRBJ1-2, with D maybe TRBD1 (5 bases). Trimming took 3 bases from V and 3 from J, leaving 11 bases between them. The germline gives CDR1 GTSNPN, CDR2 SVGIG (reference sequence). This CDR3 has 13 residues. The CDR3 DNA reads as TGTGCCTGGAGGATCAAGGGGCACTATGGCTACACCTTC. This translates into CAWRIKGHYGYTF.

This clone was detected only a few times. CDR3 nucleotide sequence: TGTGCCAGCAGCCGGGGGCACAACCTTATCTCCTACGAGCAGTACTTC. This translates into CASSRGHNLISYEQYF. The chain joins TRBV3-1 (or the pseudogene TRBV3-2) to TRBJ2-7; D may be TRBD1 (6 bases). Looked up from germline, CDR1 is LGHDT and CDR2 is YNNKEL (reference sequence). V shed 4 bases and J shed 0 bases, with 16 bases lying between them. This CDR3 is built from 16 residues.

The chain is built from TRBV14 and TRBJ2-6, with D maybe TRBD1 (6 bases). Germline-derived CDR1 and CDR2 are SGHDN and FVKESK. This CDR3 has 18 amino acids. Trimming cost V 7 bases and J 0 bases, with 19 bases left between them. The CDR3 coding sequence is TGTGCCAGCACTGGGGGAAGACAGGCGAACTCTGGGGCCAACGTCCTGACTTTC. It codes for CASTGGRQANSGANVLTF.

The chain joins TRBV12-5 to TRBJ2-7; TRBD2 matches at 10 bases. Per the germline V gene, CDR1 is LGHNT and CDR2 is FRNRAP. The CDR3 totals 15 residues. V trimming: 4 bases; J trimming: 0 bases; junction bases outside the gene matches: 3. The chain's CDR3 is CASGYSGGASYEQYF. The CDR3 DNA reads TGTGCTAGTGGTTACAGCGGGGGGGCCTCCTACGAGCAGTACTTC.

The V call is TRBV7-2, the J call TRBJ1-1; perhaps TRBD1 as D (6 bases). From germline, CDR1 is SGHTA and CDR2 FQGNSA. The V and J ends lost 5 bases and 1 base respectively, with 11 bases between them. This CDR3 region has 14 residues. CDR3 loop: CASSQQGRNTEAFF. The DNA of the CDR3 is TGTGCCAGCAGCCAACAGGGTAGGAACACTGAAGCTTTCTTT.

This sequence joins TRBV5-4 and TRBJ2-3; a possible D gene is TRBD2 (6 bases). This CDR3 region has 15 residues. Germline loops: CDR1 SGHNT, CDR2 YYREEE (reference sequence). V was clipped by 6 bases and J by 0 bases, with 14 bases between them. CDR3 DNA: TGTGCCAGCAAACCACTAGCCGGGAGCACAGATACGCAGTATTTT. It codes for CASKPLAGSTDTQYF.

The V gene is TRBV20-1, the J gene TRBJ2-1, with 12 positions matching TRBD2. Germline V CDR1 and CDR2: DFQATT, SNEGSKA (reference sequence). V dropped 3 bases and J dropped 4; count of bases not matched to a gene: 4. The CDR3 spans 15 residues. The CDR3, as DNA: TGCAGTGCTAGTCGGACTAGCGGGATATACAATGAGCAGTTCTTC. Protein sequence: CSASRTSGIYNEQFF.

Only a few counts were recorded for this clone. The genes are TRBV19 and TRBJ1-2, with D perhaps TRBD1 (6 bases). CDR3 length: 14 amino acids. CDR1 is LNHDA, CDR2 SQIVND, per germline (reference sequence). V was pared by 7 bases and J by 5 bases, with 17 bases between. CDR3 coding DNA: TGTGCCAGTACGAGGATGGGGGCAGATTATGGCTACACCTTC. This gives the protein CASTRMGADYGYTF.

The V call is TRBV4-1, the J call TRBJ2-1, with 10 bases fitting TRBD1. Unmatched junction bases numbered 6, after V lost 4 bases and J lost 9 bases. This CDR3 is 14 amino acids long. Germline-derived CDR1 and CDR2 are MGHRA and YSYEKL. CDR3 DNA sequence: TGCGCCAGCAGCCCGGGACAGGGGTGGAGTGAGCAGTTCTTC. This gives the protein CASSPGQGWSEQFF.

The V and J genes are TRBV11-2 and TRBJ1-2; no reliable D call. Looked up from germline, CDR1 is SGHAT and CDR2 is FQNNGV. V lost 2 bases and J lost 6, with 7 bases in between. This CDR3 contains 12 residues. The CDR3 sequence is CASSLISDGYTF. CDR3 bases: TGTGCCAGCAGCTTAATTAGTGATGGCTACACCTTC.

The rearrangement joins TRBV7-2 to TRBJ1-1; 7 nucleotides line up with TRBD1. The germline V gene encodes CDR1 SGHTA and CDR2 FQGNSA. V trimming: 2 bases; J trimming: 5 bases; junction bases outside the gene matches: 5. There are 14 residues in the CDR3. For the CDR3, the DNA is TGTGCCAGCAGCTTAAGAGGGGGCGGTACTGAAGCTTTCTTT. Translation: CASSLRGGGTEAFF.

The rearrangement joins TRBV6-2 or TRBV6-3 to TRBJ2-2, with a possible D match to TRBD2 (5 bases). Deletions cut 2 bases from V and 5 bases from J, with 6 bases between. The CDR3 runs to 13 residues. Germline CDR1 MNHEY, CDR2 SVGEGT. CDR3 coding DNA: TGTGCCAGCAGTTACAGGACTACCGGGGAGCTGTTTTTT. Translation: CASSYRTTGELFF.

The V gene is TRBV19, the J gene TRBJ2-3, with TRBD2 matching over 7 bases. Losses at the gene ends were 5 bases for V and 1 base for J; bases not matched to a gene: 9. The CDR3 length is 16 residues. The germline gives CDR1 LNHDA, CDR2 SQIVND (reference sequence). CDR3: CASSQDRGDRTDTQYF. CDR3 in DNA: TGTGCCAGTAGTCAAGACCGGGGGGACCGCACAGATACGCAGTATTTT.

CDR3 region: CASSLVRGQNTQYF. The CDR3 DNA follows: TGTGCCAGCAGCTTAGTGAGGGGACAGAATACGCAGTATTTT. The chain combines TRBV7-2 with TRBJ2-3; 7 bases are a match to TRBD1. The CDR3 is 14 residues long. Germline V gives CDR1 SGHTA, CDR2 FQGNSA. Trimming took 1 base from V and 7 from J; bases not matched to a gene: 5.

The chain carries TRBV27 and TRBJ1-1, with 7 positions matching TRBD1. This CDR3 region has 14 residues. From germline, CDR1 is MNHEY and CDR2 SMNVEV (reference sequence). The trim removed 4 bases at V and 11 bases at J, leaving 13 bases unmatched. CDR3 sequence reads: CASSSLQGPREAFF. CDR3 bases: TGTGCCAGCAGTTCACTACAGGGGCCTAGAGAGGCTTTCTTT.